Described below is a single T cell receptor beta chain sequence and its context. This record comes from a study of blood T cell repertoires in COVID-19. Sequencing used immunoSEQ multiplex PCR; TCRdb keeps in-frame clones, though not all of them. In the table there are roughly 400,000 clones, around 87% of which are singletons. Germline lookup yields CDR1 SEHNR and CDR2 FQNEAQ (reference sequence). The CDR3 totals 15 residues. J was trimmed by 10 bases and V by 3 bases; bases with no gene match: 6. The TCR sequence derives from a young man who had recovered from COVID-19. Sequencing was carried out using PBMCs or T cells enriched from blood (not recorded which). V and J are TRBV7-9 and TRBJ1-6; 10 bases match TRBD1. The CDR3 sequence: CASSLWDRGNSPLHF. CDR3 nucleotide sequence: TGTGCCAGCAGCTTGTGGGACAGGGGTAACTCACCCCTCCACTTT.